The sequence of this TCR beta chain was determined in a study of beta chain features in type 1 diabetes. Study in general: The study found patients and healthy donors alike in age, gender and cell yields. Study results and caveats: It was possible that PCR favored shorter templates, equally so in patients and controls.

Isolation of CD4+ naive, central memory, regulatory and stem cell-like memory cells was achieved by sorting via CD45RO/CCR7/CD25/CD127/CD95/CD27. Investigators reverse transcribed all isolated RNA, so they sequenced expressed TCRB transcripts. Sequencing was performed with immunoSEQ multiplex PCR; in TCRdb, only in-frame clones are kept and a portion is missing. The sample records about 12,000 clones, about half being singletons. A few counts support this clone. Its antigen is not known. This TCR came from a man between 18 and 35 years old in good health. The specimen sequenced was stem cell memory CD4+ T cells from blood.

The CDR3 protein is CASSLNSAGFNSPLHF. DNA of the CDR3: TGTGCCAGCAGTTTAAACTCAGCGGGGTTCAATTCACCCCTCCACTTT. The chain has TRBV28 and TRBJ1-6; D is uncertain. V lost 2 bases to trimming and J lost 7 bases, with 15 bases between them. Germline V CDR1 and CDR2: MDHEN, SYDVKM. The CDR3 has 16 residues. The complete variable domain, with remaining parts taken from reference TRBV28 and TRBJ1-6, reads DVKVTQSSRYLVKRTGEKVFLECVQDMDHENMFWYRQDPGLGLRLIYFSYDVKMKEKGDIPEGYSVSREKKERFSLILESASTNQTSMYLCASSLNSAGFNSPLHFGNGTRLTVT.